A selection of T cell receptor beta chains follows, all from one sample in a study of siplizumab effects on memory and regulatory T cells. Assay used: immunoSEQ multiplex PCR; TCRdb lists only in-frame clones, some missing. The sample shows 50,000 or so clones, more than 85% of them seen only once. The sequenced material came from naive CD8+ T cells sorted from blood. The receptors shown here come from a human donor in good health. The conserved cysteine and the conserved F or W are not part of the CDR3 here. D genes are given only for firm matches. The size entry is marked missing in some rows and otherwise reads once, few, many or a size class.

TRBV27	NA	TRBJ2-7	TRBD1	ASSWTGTGGPYEQY
TRBV21-1	NA	TRBJ2-5	NA	ASSSSGRETQY
TRBV7-8	NA	TRBJ2-7	NA	ASSDVLPRLGEQY
TRBV10-2	NA	TRBJ2-7	TRBD2	ATEGREYEQY
TRBV6-5	NA	TRBJ1-1	NA	ASSYSILTEAF
TRBV4-1	NA	TRBJ2-2	TRBD1	ASSRNTGGADTGELF
TRBV7-9	NA	TRBJ2-1	NA	ASSLYPPGPF
TRBV11-2	NA	TRBJ1-4	NA	ASSSGLELEKLF
TRBV5-5	NA	TRBJ2-1	TRBD1	ASSAGTGRNEQF
TRBV11-2	NA	TRBJ2-7	TRBD1	ASSFQDRAYEQY
TRBV12-5	NA	TRBJ2-7	TRBD1	ASGLAPGTGFTYEQY
TRBV27	NA	TRBJ2-2	NA	ASAGLSNTGELF
TRBV5-1	NA	TRBJ2-1	TRBD1	ASSLAGGAYNEQF
TRBV9	NA	TRBJ2-3	NA	ASSVAGPADTQY
TRBV6-1	once	TRBJ1-4	NA	ASKVDSSTNEKLF
TRBV7-9	NA	TRBJ2-1	TRBD2	ASDFAGGPGEQF
TRBV9	NA	TRBJ2-7	TRBD2	ASSVGSGRAREQY
TRBV2	NA	TRBJ1-1	NA	ASRGDHEAF
TRBV4-1	NA	TRBJ2-7	NA	ASSQDLVQGGEQY
TRBV7-6	NA	TRBJ2-1	TRBD2	ASSSEGTTFYNEQF
TRBV5-1	once	TRBJ1-1	NA	ASSWDGYTEAF
TRBV4-2	NA	TRBJ2-7	NA	ASSEPGPSSYEQY
TRBV25-1	NA	TRBJ2-7	NA	ASSEDPGLLSYEQY
TRBV19	NA	TRBJ1-1	NA	ASSIVSRTYYTEAF
TRBV4-1	NA	TRBJ2-1	NA	ASSQEAQSSYNEQF
TRBV27	NA	TRBJ2-1	NA	ASSSHPTANEQF
TRBV6-5	NA	TRBJ2-3	NA	ASSYASRGTDTQY
TRBV10-3	NA	TRBJ2-3	TRBD1	AIRRTGGITDTQY
TRBV4-1	NA	TRBJ1-1	NA	ASSQETTVNTEAF
TRBV19	few	TRBJ2-7	NA	ASSISFLAEQY
TRBV5-4	NA	TRBJ2-2	NA	ASSLGVEGGWGELF
TRBV27	NA	TRBJ1-5	NA	ASSLQGSNQPQH
TRBV19	NA	TRBJ1-6	TRBD1	ASSMSSGTGNNSPLH
TRBV4-1	NA	TRBJ2-1	TRBD2	ASSLAGGSYNEQF
TRBV19	NA	TRBJ2-7	NA	ASSIGPNEQY
TRBV11-2	few	TRBJ1-1	NA	ASSFMKNTEAF
TRBV6-5	NA	TRBJ1-4	TRBD1	ASSPTGVANEKLF
TRBV13	NA	TRBJ2-7	NA	ASSFHRVGYEQY
TRBV25-1	NA	TRBJ1-5	TRBD1	ASNTGGDQPQH
TRBV10-2	few	TRBJ2-7	NA	ASRDSYEQY
TRBV6-5	NA	NA	NA	ASSPQDSYEQY